The next 4 T cell receptor beta chains were all read from a single sample in a study of blood T cell repertoires in COVID-19. This table comes from immunoSEQ multiplex PCR, and its TCRdb copy is limited to in-frame clones, with some not included. This sample has fewer than 300,000 clones, with roughly 85% found just once. Input material: peripheral blood. The receptors here all came from a human donor in a cohort sampled during active COVID-19.

The gene calls are TRBV7-9 and TRBJ1-5; D remains unclear. The CDR3 contains 12 residues. Germline values: CDR1 SEHNR, CDR2 FQNEAQ (reference sequence). V lost 5 bases and J 11 bases, leaving 13 bases between the germline ends. The chain's CDR3 is CASSLSGFTQHF. In DNA, the CDR3 is TGTGCCAGCAGCCTATCAGGTTTTACCCAGCATTTT.

Written as DNA, the CDR3 is TGTGCCAGTAGTAAAACCGGGACTAGCGGGAGGTATCGTGGTGAGCAGTTCTTC. This translates into CASSKTGTSGRYRGEQFF. The chain recombines TRBV19 with TRBJ2-1, with 15 bases lining up with TRBD2. After removal of 4 bases from V and 9 bases from J, the junction contained 13 bases not matched to a gene. The CDR3 contains 18 residues. Germline V gives CDR1 LNHDA, CDR2 SQIVND (reference sequence).

The genes are TRBV19 and TRBJ2-6, with D maybe TRBD1 (5 bases). CDR1 and CDR2 from the germline V gene are LNHDA and SQIVND (reference sequence). This CDR3 comprises 15 residues. Trimming took off 1 base at V and 3 bases at J, with 7 bases between the two ends. CDR3 in DNA: TGTGCCAGTAGTATAGCAGGGTATGGGGCCAACGTCCTGACTTTC. Translating it yields CASSIAGYGANVLTF.

The genes are TRBV15 and TRBJ1-5; 8 bases line up with TRBD1. Germline CDR1 reads LNHNV; CDR2 reads YYDKDF (reference sequence). This CDR3 has 13 residues. J was trimmed by 6 bases and V by 4 bases; bases with no gene match: 2. This chain's CDR3 is CATSKQGVQPQHF. CDR3 in DNA: TGTGCCACCAGCAAACAGGGGGTTCAGCCCCAGCATTTT.